This T cell receptor beta chain was recorded in a study of tumor-infiltrating lymphocytes in primary liver carcinoma. The CDR3 loop spans 14 amino acids. Trimming took 2 bases from V and 6 from J, leaving 17 bases between them. The V gene's germline CDR1 is GTSNPN and CDR2 SVGIG (reference sequence). RNA isolated from unsorted whole blood supplied the blood RNA, with germline DNA also extracted. This clonotype was seen a handful of times. Starting material of about 480 ng total RNA yielded TCR beta cDNA via a constant-region primer. Sequencing libraries for TCR beta derived from three nested multiplex PCR rounds that used slightly modified ARM-PCR. With TRBV1-TRBV30 forward primers and a C-beta reverse primer, the first two PCR rounds were run for about 10 cycles each. One entry per CDR3 protein results from TCRdb running MiXCR on the multiplex PCR reads. The sample has about 310,000 distinct CDR3 sequences, almost 60% seen once; the top ten hold around 15%.

The clonotype comes from a young woman with primary liver carcinoma and hepatitis B virus infection. Sequencing was carried out using peripheral blood. This rearrangement joins TRBV30 to TRBJ2-7, with D uncertain. The CDR3, as DNA: TGTGCCTGGAGTAGGTACGGCCGGGCGCTCGAGCAGTACTTC. Its protein product is CAWSRYGRALEQYF. Filled out from reference TRBV30 and TRBJ2-7, the complete variable domain reads SQTIHQWPATLVQPVGSPLSLECTVEGTSNPNLYWYRQAAGRGLQLLFYSVGIGQISSEVPQNLSASRPQDRQFILSSKKLLLSDSGFYLCAWSRYGRALEQYFGPGTRLTVT.